This T cell receptor (beta chain) was observed in a study of blood T cell repertoires in COVID-19. Per the authors' pipeline: Estimated nucleated cell counts came from reference gene primer amplification. The repertoire was sequenced with immunoSEQ multiplex PCR; TCRdb's copy has only in-frame clones and lacks some. The V and J calls and clone size are taken from that table; D and trimming were inferred from the DNA. The table includes approximately 500,000 clones, around 89% detected once. Adults between about 18 and 89 years of age took part from 20 to 25 US areas. Participants were placed into cohorts based on the clinical history they reported. All recovered Cohort 3 donors got two negative PCRs, got clearance, or saw symptom resolution. V dropped 4 bases and J dropped 6; count of bases not matched to a gene: 16. The CDR3 covers 18 residues. CDR1 is MGHRA and CDR2 is YSYEKL in the germline V gene.

The receptor was derived from a woman between 35 and 50 years old who had recovered from COVID-19. This sequence joins TRBV4-1 and TRBJ2-2; 8 bases are a match to TRBD2. Source material: PBMCs or T cells enriched from blood (not recorded which). CDR3 sequence: CASSRTQGLVYGAGELFF. CDR3 bases: TGCGCCAGCAGCCGAACCCAGGGACTAGTTTATGGCGCCGGGGAGCTGTTTTTT.